The 15 T cell receptor beta chains below were found in one sample sequenced in a study of blood T cell repertoires in COVID-19. Assay: immunoSEQ multiplex PCR; the TCRdb copy retains only in-frame clones and omits some. The data contain around 63,000 clones, 65% to 80% of them singletons. The sample consisted of peripheral blood. Source of these receptors: a human donor in a cohort sampled during active COVID-19.

The chain's CDR3 is CASSLDRAGNQPQHF. As DNA, the CDR3 is TGTGCCAGCAGCTTGGACAGGGCCGGCAATCAGCCCCAGCATTTT. This rearrangement joins TRBV27 to TRBJ1-5; TRBD1 aligns across 8 bases. After removal of 6 bases from V and 2 bases from J, the junction contained 6 bases not matched to a gene. CDR1 and CDR2 (germline): MNHEY, SMNVEV (reference sequence). CDR3 size: 15 residues.

V gene TRBV6-2 or TRBV6-3 combines with J gene TRBJ2-7; the match to TRBD1 covers 7 bases. J gave up 7 bases and V 5 bases, and 5 bases lay outside the gene matches. There are 12 residues in the CDR3. Germline V gene lookup returns CDR1 MNHEY and CDR2 SVGEGT. The CDR3: CASSRQGREQYF. In DNA form, the CDR3 reads TGTGCCAGCAGTCGACAGGGAAGGGAGCAGTACTTC.

This clone was picked up a small number of times. This rearrangement joins TRBV5-1 to TRBJ2-7; 9 bases line up with TRBD1. The CDR3 runs 14 residues. Germline V gene lookup returns CDR1 SGHRS and CDR2 YFSETQ. J lost 4 bases, V lost 5 bases, and 7 bases had no gene match. The CDR3 nucleotides are TGCGCCAGCAGAGTGGAGACAGGGGGTTACGAGCAGTACTTC. Translation gives CASRVETGGYEQYF.

The V and J genes are TRBV6-1 and TRBJ2-5; no clear D. There are 13 residues in the CDR3. Looked up from germline, CDR1 is MNHNS and CDR2 is SASEGT. V was shortened by 2 bases and J by 5 bases, with 9 bases between the two germline ends. The CDR3 protein is CASSERGVETQYF. For the CDR3, the DNA is TGTGCCAGCAGTGAAAGAGGTGTGGAGACCCAGTACTTC.

The V call is TRBV27, the J call TRBJ1-2, with a tentative D call TRBD1 (6 bases). Trimming left V 6 bases short and J 4 bases short, with 21 bases between. The CDR3 length is 16 residues. Germline V gene lookup returns CDR1 MNHEY and CDR2 SMNVEV (reference sequence). CDR3 DNA sequence: TGTGCCAGCAGCCCGGGACACACTACTCCTCGCTATGGCTACACCTTC. This encodes CASSPGHTTPRYGYTF.

The chain combines TRBV11-2 with TRBJ1-1; D is perhaps TRBD1 (6 bases). The germline V and J ends were trimmed by 4 bases and 7 bases, with 19 bases remaining between them. Germline V gives CDR1 SGHAT, CDR2 FQNNGV. The CDR3 runs 15 residues. The CDR3 coding sequence is TGTGCCAGCAGCTCGCGGGGGCGGGGGATGAGTGAAGCTTTCTTT. It is translated as CASSSRGRGMSEAFF.

As regards this clone: The junction does not match germline at one end; this may be a read error. The chain combines TRBV6-5 with TRBJ2-5; 9 bases align to TRBD2. Germline V gene data show CDR1 as MNHEY and CDR2 as SVGAGI. This CDR3 comprises 14 residues. CDR3 sequence reads: CASSDSGGRGAQYF. The CDR3 coding sequence is TGTGCCAGCAGTGACTCGGGCGGGAGGGGGGCCCAGTACTTC.

The chain combines TRBV4-3 with TRBJ1-2, with D possibly matching TRBD1 (6 bases). Trimming left V 1 base short and J 7 bases short, with 16 bases between. CDR1 and CDR2 (germline): LGHNA, YSLEER. CDR3 length: 15 amino acids. The DNA of the CDR3 is TGCGCCAGCAGCCAAGCTGGGTCGCCAGGGGCTGGCTACACCTTC. This translates into CASSQAGSPGAGYTF.

The gene calls are TRBV13 and TRBJ2-7; maybe TRBD2 (5 bases). The V and J ends lost 2 bases and 9 bases respectively, with 11 bases between them. This CDR3 is 12 amino acids long. CDR1 and CDR2 from the germline V gene are PRHDT and FYEKMQ (reference sequence). The CDR3 DNA reads as TGTGCCAGCAGCTTAAGTTTGGGAGCGCAGTACTTC. Protein sequence: CASSLSLGAQYF. The full variable domain, its missing parts supplied by reference TRBV13 and TRBJ2-7, is AAGVIQSPRHLIKEKRETATLKCYPIPRHDTVYWYQQGPGQDPQFLISFYEKMQSDKGSIPDRFSAQQFSDYHSELNMSSLELGDSALYFCASSLSLGAQYFGPGTRLTVT.

The chain joins TRBV14 to TRBJ2-1; TRBD2 agrees at 10 bases. Trimming cost V 4 bases and J 9 bases; bases outside gene matches: 9. CDR1 is SGHDN and CDR2 is FVKESK in the germline V gene. This CDR3 has 15 amino acids. The CDR3 DNA reads TGTGCCAGCAGCCCCAGACCTAGCGGGAGTATTGAGCAGTTCTTC. Translating gives CASSPRPSGSIEQFF.

This clone was recorded a few times. This chain connects TRBV11-2 to TRBJ2-7; 11 bases line up with TRBD1. This CDR3 has 13 amino acids. V dropped 8 bases and J dropped 5; count of bases not matched to a gene: 5. The germline V gene encodes CDR1 SGHAT and CDR2 FQNNGV. The CDR3 DNA reads TGTGCCAGCCGGACAGGGGGCAGGAACGAGCAGTACTTC. It codes for CASRTGGRNEQYF.

The chain carries TRBV7-2 and TRBJ2-1; 7 positions agree with TRBD1. This CDR3 region has 15 residues. With 5 bases clipped from V and 2 bases from J, the junction kept 6 bases outside the gene matches. Germline values: CDR1 SGHTA, CDR2 FQGNSA. In DNA, the CDR3 is TGTGCCAGCAGCGCTACAGGGGTACCCTACAATGAGCAGTTCTTC. Its protein is CASSATGVPYNEQFF. The variable domain in full, completed from reference TRBV7-2 and TRBJ2-1, reads GAGVSQSPSNKVTEKGKDVELRCDPISGHTALYWYRQSLGQGLEFLIYFQGNSAPDKSGLPSDRFSAERTGGSVSTLTIQRTQQEDSAVYLCASSATGVPYNEQFFGPGTRLTVL.

V gene TRBV27 combines with J gene TRBJ2-7; 8 nucleotides agree with TRBD1. The CDR3 is 13 residues long. Germline CDR1 is MNHEY and CDR2 is SMNVEV (reference sequence). V shed 6 bases, J shed 3 bases, and the junction held 4 bases outside the gene matches. CDR3 nucleotides: TGTGCCAGCAGCGTGACAGGGGACTACGAGCAGTACTTC. Translating gives CASSVTGDYEQYF.

This rearrangement joins TRBV6-5 to TRBJ2-2, with 7 bases fitting TRBD2. After removal of 4 bases from V and 7 bases from J, the junction contained 6 bases not matched to a gene. The germline V gene has CDR1 MNHEY and CDR2 SVGAGI. This CDR3 has 14 amino acids. In DNA, the CDR3 is TGTGCCAGCAGTTCTAGGAGGGAGGGCGGGGAGCTGTTTTTT. It specifies CASSSRREGGELFF.

The chain combines TRBV30 with TRBJ1-3, with 9 bases lining up with TRBD1. This CDR3 is built from 13 residues. The germline CDR1 and CDR2 sequences are GTSNPN and SVGIG (reference sequence). J lost 1 base, V lost 5 bases, and 0 bases had no gene match. This chain's CDR3 is CAWGQGSGNTIYF. The CDR3 coding sequence is TGTGCCTGGGGACAGGGGTCTGGAAACACCATATATTTT.